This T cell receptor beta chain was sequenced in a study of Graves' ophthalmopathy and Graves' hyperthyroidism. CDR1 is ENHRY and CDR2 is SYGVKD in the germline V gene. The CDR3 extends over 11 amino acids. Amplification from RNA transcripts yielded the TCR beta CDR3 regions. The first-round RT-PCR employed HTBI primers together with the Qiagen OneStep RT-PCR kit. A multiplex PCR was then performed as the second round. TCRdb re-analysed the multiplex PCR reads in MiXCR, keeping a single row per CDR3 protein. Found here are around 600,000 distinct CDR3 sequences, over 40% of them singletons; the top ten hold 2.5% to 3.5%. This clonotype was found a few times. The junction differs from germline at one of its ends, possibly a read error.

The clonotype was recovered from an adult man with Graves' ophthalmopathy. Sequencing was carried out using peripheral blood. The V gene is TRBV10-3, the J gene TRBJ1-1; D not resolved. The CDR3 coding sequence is TGTGCCAGCAGTTACAAGGTTATAGCTTTCTTT. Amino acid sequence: CASSYKVIAFF.